The 4 T cell receptor beta chains below come from one sample, sequenced in a study of T cell changes during pregnancy in multiple sclerosis. Assay: immunoSEQ multiplex PCR; the TCRdb copy retains only in-frame clones and omits some. The sample has about 100,000 clones, about 90% seen once. Sequenced material: peripheral blood, taken after pregnancy. The origin of the receptors is a female donor with multiple sclerosis, enrolled in a pregnancy study.

In DNA, the CDR3 is TGTGCCAGCAGTGAAACAGGGGAGGCCTACAATGAGCAGTTCTTC. Its protein is CASSETGEAYNEQFF. The chain uses TRBV6-1 and TRBJ2-1; possible D gene TRBD1, 7 bases. The CDR3 runs to 15 residues. Germline V gives CDR1 MNHNS, CDR2 SASEGT. The ends were cut back, 2 bases at V and 2 bases at J, with 10 bases in the middle.

The chain combines TRBV15 with TRBJ1-5; TRBD1 might be the D (5 bases). This CDR3 spans 17 amino acids. The V end was cut by 0 bases, the J end by 1 base, with 13 bases between. The germline V gene encodes CDR1 LNHNV and CDR2 YYDKDF (reference sequence). For the CDR3, the DNA is TGTGCCACCAGCAGAGATTATAAGTGGGGCAGCAATCAGCCCCAGCATTTT. Its protein is CATSRDYKWGSNQPQHF.

DNA of the CDR3: TGTGCCAGTAGTATAGGTCAACCTTCAGGGGATGGCTACACCTTC. It translates to CASSIGQPSGDGYTF. The gene calls are TRBV19 and TRBJ1-2; D is possibly TRBD1 (6 bases). Germline loops: CDR1 LNHDA, CDR2 SQIVND (reference sequence). The CDR3 has 15 amino acids. V shed 1 base and J shed 6 bases, with 15 bases lying between them.

V and J are TRBV9 and TRBJ1-5; 9 nucleotides align to TRBD1. There are 17 residues in the CDR3. Trimming cost V 3 bases and J 3 bases; bases outside gene matches: 10. Per the germline V gene, CDR1 is SGDLS and CDR2 is YYNGEE. The CDR3 DNA reads as TGTGCCAGCAGCGGAAGGTCCGGGACAGGGCTCAATCAGCCCCAGCATTTT. Residues: CASSGRSGTGLNQPQHF.